This T cell receptor (beta chain) was profiled in a study of tumor and adjacent non-tumor tissue in lung cancer. The wider study: The cohort had 12 adenocarcinoma, a couple of squamous cell and 1 small cell patients.

The CDR3 is 13 residues long. Germline loops: CDR1 MNHNY, CDR2 SVGAGI (reference sequence). Germline trimming cut 7 bases from V and 12 bases from J; bases unmatched to any gene: 11. Three rounds of nested PCR, following a modified ARM-PCR protocol, produced the TCRbeta library. TCRdb fed the multiplex PCR reads into MiXCR, producing one record per CDR3 protein. Of 84,000 or so distinct CDR3 sequences detected, roughly three fifths appear once; the ten largest clones hold roughly 15%. Study observations and caveats: Compared with tumor, normal lung showed significantly lower TCR diversity. In normal lung, the top 100 clones were significantly more dominant than in tumor.

RNA was extracted from bulk tissue without any cell sorting. With respect to this clonotype: What it binds is not known.

This TCR was recovered from a man in his 70s with non-small cell lung cancer. Sequenced: lung tumor tissue. The chain has TRBV6-6 and TRBJ2-4, with 8 bases matching TRBD1. The CDR3 DNA follows: TGTGCCAGCAACCGTGGACAGGGATCGCCTCAGTACTTC. Its protein is CASNRGQGSPQYF.